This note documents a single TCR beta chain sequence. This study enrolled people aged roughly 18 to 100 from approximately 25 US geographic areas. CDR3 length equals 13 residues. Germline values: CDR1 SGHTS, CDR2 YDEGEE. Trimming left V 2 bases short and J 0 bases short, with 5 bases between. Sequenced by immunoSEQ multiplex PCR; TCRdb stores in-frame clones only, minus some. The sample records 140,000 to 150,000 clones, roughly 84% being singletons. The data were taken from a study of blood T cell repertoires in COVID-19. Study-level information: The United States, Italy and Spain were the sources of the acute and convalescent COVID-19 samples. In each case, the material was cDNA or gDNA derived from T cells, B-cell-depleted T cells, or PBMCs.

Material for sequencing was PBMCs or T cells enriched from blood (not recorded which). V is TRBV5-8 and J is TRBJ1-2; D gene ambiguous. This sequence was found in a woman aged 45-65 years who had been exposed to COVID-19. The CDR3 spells CASSFSSNYGYTF. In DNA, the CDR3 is TGTGCCAGCAGCTTCTCCTCTAACTATGGCTACACCTTC.